This TCR beta chain was recovered during a study of neurological immune-mediated disorders. General study results and limits: The study found no CDR3 amino acid sequences shared by expanded clones across subjects, suggesting private repertoires in all groups. One related-CDR3 cluster, found by phylogenetic grouping, held repertoires of 18 of 34 multiple sclerosis patients and is a possible signature.

The cDNA was generated through 5'RACE incorporating 10-nucleotide random UMIs. TCRdb recomputed calls from the 5' RACE reads with MiXCR, one row per CDR3 protein. The sample has about 66,000 distinct CDR3 sequences, 4.5% to 5.5% seen once. CDR1 DFQATT and CDR2 SNEGSKA come from the germline V gene (reference sequence). The CDR3 is made up of 11 amino acids. The V and J ends lost 8 bases and 1 base respectively, with 8 bases between them. The sample holds many counts of this clonotype. Its antigen is as yet unknown. This TCR came from a man under 40 with multiple sclerosis. Input material: PBMCs. The V call is TRBV20-1, the J call TRBJ1-2; D call uncertain. Here the CDR3 DNA reads TGCAGTACCGCGGGTAACTATGGCTACACCTTC. Translation gives CSTAGNYGYTF.